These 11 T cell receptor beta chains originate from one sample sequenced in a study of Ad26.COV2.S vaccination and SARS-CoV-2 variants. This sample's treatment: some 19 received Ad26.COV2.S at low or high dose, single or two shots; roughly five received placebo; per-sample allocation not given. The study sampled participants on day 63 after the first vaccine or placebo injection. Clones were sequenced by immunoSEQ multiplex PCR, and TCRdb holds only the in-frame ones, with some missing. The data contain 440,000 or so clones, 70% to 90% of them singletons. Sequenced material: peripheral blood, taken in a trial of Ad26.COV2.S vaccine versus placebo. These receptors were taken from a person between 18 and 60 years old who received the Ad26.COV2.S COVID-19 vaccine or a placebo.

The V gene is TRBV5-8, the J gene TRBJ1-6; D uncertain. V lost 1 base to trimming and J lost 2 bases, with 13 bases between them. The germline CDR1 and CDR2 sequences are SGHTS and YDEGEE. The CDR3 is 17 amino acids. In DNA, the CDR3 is TGTGCCAGCAGCTTGCTTGGTAGAGTTGCCTATAATTCACCCCTCCACTTT. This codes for CASSLLGRVAYNSPLHF. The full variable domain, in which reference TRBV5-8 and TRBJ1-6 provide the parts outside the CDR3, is EAGVTQSPTHLIKTRGQQATLRCSPISGHTSVYWYQQALGLGLQFLLWYDEGEERNRGNFPPRFSGRQFPNYSSELNVNALELEDSALYLCASSLLGRVAYNSPLHFGNGTRLTVT.

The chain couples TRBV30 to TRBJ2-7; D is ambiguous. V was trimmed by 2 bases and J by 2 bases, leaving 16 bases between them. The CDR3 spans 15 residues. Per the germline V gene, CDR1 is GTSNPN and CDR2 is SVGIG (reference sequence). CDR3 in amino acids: CAWSTRKTPPYEQYF. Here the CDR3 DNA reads TGTGCCTGGAGTACAAGAAAAACCCCCCCCTACGAGCAGTACTTC.

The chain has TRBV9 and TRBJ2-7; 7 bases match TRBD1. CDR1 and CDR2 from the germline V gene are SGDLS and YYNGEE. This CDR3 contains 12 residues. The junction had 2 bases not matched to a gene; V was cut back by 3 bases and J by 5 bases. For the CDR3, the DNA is TGTGCCAGCAGCGGACAGGGTAACGAGCAGTACTTC. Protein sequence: CASSGQGNEQYF.

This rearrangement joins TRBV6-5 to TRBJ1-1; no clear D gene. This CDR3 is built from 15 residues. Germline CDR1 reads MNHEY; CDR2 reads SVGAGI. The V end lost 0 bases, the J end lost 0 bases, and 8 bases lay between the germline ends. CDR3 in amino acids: CASSYSEGMNTEAFF. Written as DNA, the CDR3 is TGTGCCAGCAGTTACTCGGAGGGTATGAACACTGAAGCTTTCTTT.

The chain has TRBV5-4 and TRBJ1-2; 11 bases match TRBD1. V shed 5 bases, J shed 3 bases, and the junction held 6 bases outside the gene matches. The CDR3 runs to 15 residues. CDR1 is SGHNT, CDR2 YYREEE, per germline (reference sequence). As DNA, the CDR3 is TGTGCCAGCAGACAGGACAGGGGGCGTCACTATGGCTACACCTTC. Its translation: CASRQDRGRHYGYTF.

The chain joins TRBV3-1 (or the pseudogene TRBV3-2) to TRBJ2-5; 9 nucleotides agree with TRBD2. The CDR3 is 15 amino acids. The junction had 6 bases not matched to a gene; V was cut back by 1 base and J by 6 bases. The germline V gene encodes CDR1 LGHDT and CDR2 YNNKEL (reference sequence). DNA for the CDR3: TGTGCCAGCAGCCAAGGACTAGCGGAGTCCAAGACCCAGTACTTC. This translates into CASSQGLAESKTQYF.

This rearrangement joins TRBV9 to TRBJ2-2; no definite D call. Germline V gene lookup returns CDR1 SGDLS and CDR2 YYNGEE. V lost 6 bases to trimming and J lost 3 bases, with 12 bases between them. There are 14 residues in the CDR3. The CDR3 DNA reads TGTGCCAGCACCGCATGGGAATACACCGGGGAGCTGTTTTTT. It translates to CASTAWEYTGELFF.

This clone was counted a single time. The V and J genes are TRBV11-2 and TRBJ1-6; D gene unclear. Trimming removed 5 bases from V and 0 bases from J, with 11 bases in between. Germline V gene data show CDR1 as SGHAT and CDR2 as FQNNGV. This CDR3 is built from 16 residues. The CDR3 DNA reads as TGTGCCAGCAGCATCACAGCGAGCTCCTATAATTCACCCCTCCACTTT. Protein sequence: CASSITASSYNSPLHF.

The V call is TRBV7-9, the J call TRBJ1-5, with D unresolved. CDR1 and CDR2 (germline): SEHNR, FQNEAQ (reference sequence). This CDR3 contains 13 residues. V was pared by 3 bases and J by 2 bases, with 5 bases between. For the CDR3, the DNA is TGTGCCAGCAGCTTGGACGGCAATCAGCCCCAGCATTTT. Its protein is CASSLDGNQPQHF.

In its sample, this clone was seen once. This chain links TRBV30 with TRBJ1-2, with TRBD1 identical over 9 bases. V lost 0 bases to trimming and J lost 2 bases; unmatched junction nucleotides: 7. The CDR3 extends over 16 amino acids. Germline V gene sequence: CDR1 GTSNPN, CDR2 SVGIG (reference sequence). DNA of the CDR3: TGTGCCTGGAGTGTAAACAGGGGGCGAGGGAACTATGGCTACACCTTC. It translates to CAWSVNRGRGNYGYTF.

The CDR3 here is CASSPSRGTEAFF. The DNA for the CDR3 is TGTGCCAGCTCACCATCCAGGGGCACTGAAGCTTTCTTT. The chain joins TRBV18 to TRBJ1-1; maybe TRBD1 (6 bases). The length of the CDR3 is 13 residues. The V gene's germline CDR1 is KGHSH and CDR2 LQKENI. V was clipped by 2 bases and J by 4 bases, with 8 bases between them. Supplemented by reference TRBV18 and TRBJ1-1, the full variable domain reads NAGVMQNPRHLVRRRGQEARLRCSPMKGHSHVYWYRQLPEEGLKFMVYLQKENIIDESGMPKERFSAEFPKEGPSILRIQQVVRGDSAAYFCASSPSRGTEAFFGQGTRLTVV.